Each of the 30 T cell receptor beta chains below was sequenced from the same sample in a study of Ad26.COV2.S vaccination and SARS-CoV-2 variants. Noted treatment: approximately 18 received Ad26.COV2.S at low or high dose, single or two shots; roughly five received placebo; per-sample allocation not given. Sampling was performed 63 days after the first vaccine or placebo injection. Data came from immunoSEQ multiplex PCR; TCRdb stores just in-frame clones and leaves some out. The data hold almost 400,000 clones, with over 75% observed a single time. This material consisted of peripheral blood, taken in a trial of Ad26.COV2.S vaccine versus placebo. All receptors derive from a person aged 18 to 59 who received the Ad26.COV2.S COVID-19 vaccine or a placebo.

This chain uses TRBV7-2 with TRBJ1-2; TRBD1 matches at 9 bases. The ends lost 5 bases at V and 3 bases at J; junction bases unmatched: 1. The CDR3 length is 13 residues. CDR1 SGHTA and CDR2 FQGNSA come from the germline V gene. CDR3 residues: CASSRTGDYGYTF. In nucleotides, the CDR3 is TGTGCCAGCAGCCGGACAGGGGACTATGGCTACACCTTC. The entire variable domain, with the rest obtained from reference TRBV7-2 and TRBJ1-2, is as follows: GAGVSQSPSNKVTEKGKDVELRCDPISGHTALYWYRQSLGQGLEFLIYFQGNSAPDKSGLPSDRFSAERTGGSVSTLTIQRTQQEDSAVYLCASSRTGDYGYTFGSGTRLTVV.

This chain connects TRBV28 to TRBJ2-7; D is uncertain. The CDR3 is 13 residues long. Trimming removed 5 bases from V and 3 bases from J, with 11 bases in between. From germline, CDR1 is MDHEN and CDR2 SYDVKM. The CDR3 here is CASSPQHRYEQYF. CDR3 DNA: TGTGCCAGCAGTCCACAGCACCGCTACGAGCAGTACTTC.

This clone was seen a single time. The rearrangement joins TRBV15 to TRBJ2-7; 10 nucleotides match TRBD1. The CDR3 loop spans 17 amino acids. Germline CDR1 reads LNHNV; CDR2 reads YYDKDF (reference sequence). V trimming: 0 bases; J trimming: 0 bases; junction bases outside the gene matches: 5. CDR3 region: CATSRDWGTGASYEQYF. CDR3 DNA: TGTGCCACCAGCAGAGATTGGGGGACAGGGGCCTCCTACGAGCAGTACTTC.

The V and J genes are TRBV30 and TRBJ1-5, with 7 bases aligning to TRBD1. In germline, CDR1 is GTSNPN, CDR2 SVGIG (reference sequence). V lost 1 base, J lost 6 bases, and 3 bases stayed unmatched. The CDR3 is 13 amino acids. CDR3 nucleotide sequence: TGTGCCTGGAGTGAATCAGGGGGTCAGCCCCAGCATTTT. It specifies CAWSESGGQPQHF.

CDR3 sequence reads: CASSLLSETQYF. The CDR3 DNA is TGTGCCAGCAGCCTACTCTCGGAGACCCAGTACTTC. The chain recombines TRBV11-2 with TRBJ2-5; D uncertain. The germline V gene has CDR1 SGHAT and CDR2 FQNNGV. V shed 5 bases and J shed 5 bases, with 9 bases lying between them. The CDR3 extends over 12 amino acids.

The sample holds one count of this clone. The rearrangement links TRBV3-1 (or the pseudogene TRBV3-2) to TRBJ1-2; D remains ambiguous. This CDR3 spans 17 amino acids. Deletions cut 4 bases from V and 5 bases from J, with 23 bases between. Germline assignment: CDR1 LGHDT and CDR2 YNNKEL (reference sequence). Here the CDR3 DNA reads TGTGCCAGCAGCCCGCCGGGAGCGAAATATCCTCAATATGGCTACACCTTC. Translation: CASSPPGAKYPQYGYTF.

V usage is TRBV5-4 and J usage is TRBJ1-2; D remains ambiguous. V lost 3 bases to trimming and J lost 0 bases, with 9 bases between them. This CDR3 region has 14 residues. Germline CDR1 and CDR2: SGHNT and YYREEE (reference sequence). CDR3 loop: CASSSVTPNYGYTF. The DNA for the CDR3 is TGTGCCAGCAGCTCCGTGACACCTAACTATGGCTACACCTTC. The entire variable domain, with the rest obtained from reference TRBV5-4 and TRBJ1-2, is as follows: ETGVTQSPTHLIKTRGQQVTLRCSSQSGHNTVSWYQQALGQGPQFIFQYYREEENGRGNFPPRFSGLQFPNYSSELNVNALELDDSALYLCASSSVTPNYGYTFGSGTRLTVV.

The count of this clone is one. The CDR3 DNA is TGTGCCAGCAGTTTAAAGCGGGATCGCACAGATACGCAGTATTTT. Translation: CASSLKRDRTDTQYF. The chain has TRBV27 and TRBJ2-3, with 7 positions matching TRBD2. Per the germline V gene, CDR1 is MNHEY and CDR2 is SMNVEV (reference sequence). The CDR3 is 15 residues long. J was trimmed by 1 base and V by 2 bases; bases with no gene match: 3.

This sequence joins TRBV6-1 and TRBJ2-1; D gene unclear. There are 15 residues in the CDR3. In germline, CDR1 is MNHNS, CDR2 SASEGT. V was trimmed by 3 bases and J by 3 bases, leaving 12 bases between them. CDR3 sequence reads: CASSDENLLYNEQFF. The CDR3 bases are TGTGCCAGCAGTGATGAGAATCTTCTCTACAATGAGCAGTTCTTC.

V usage is TRBV3-1 (or the pseudogene TRBV3-2) and J usage is TRBJ1-3; the match to TRBD1 covers 7 bases. The CDR3 spans 15 residues. Germline V gene sequence: CDR1 LGHDT, CDR2 YNNKEL (reference sequence). V lost 2 bases and J lost 8; bases outside the gene matches: 9. The CDR3 sequence is CASSQLTGTKHTIYF. DNA of the CDR3: TGTGCCAGCAGCCAATTGACAGGGACAAAGCACACCATATATTTT.

The gene calls are TRBV5-1 and TRBJ1-1; D not resolved. Germline lookup yields CDR1 SGHRS and CDR2 YFSETQ. CDR3 length: 14 amino acids. V lost 0 bases to trimming and J lost 3 bases, with 9 bases between them. CDR3 loop: CASSLEVGYTEAFF. CDR3 nucleotides: TGCGCCAGCAGCTTGGAAGTGGGTTACACTGAAGCTTTCTTT.

J is TRBJ2-3 and V is TRBV9; D may correspond to TRBD1 or TRBD2 (5 bases each). CDR3 length: 15 residues. Germline V gene data show CDR1 as SGDLS and CDR2 as YYNGEE. Deletions cut 0 bases from V and 0 bases from J, with 8 bases between. The CDR3 nucleotides read TGTGCCAGCAGCGTAGTGAGGGGTAGCACAGATACGCAGTATTTT. It translates to CASSVVRGSTDTQYF.

The chain is built from TRBV2 and TRBJ1-4; D not certain. The CDR3 covers 13 residues. Germline CDR1 is SNHLY and CDR2 is FYNNEI. Trimming shortened V by 3 bases and J by 5 bases, and 7 bases separated the two germline ends. CDR3: CASSERENEKLFF. CDR3 DNA sequence: TGTGCCAGCAGTGAGCGGGAAAATGAAAAACTGTTTTTT.

This clone has at least ten counts. Other DNA sequences in this specimen translate into the identical CDR3. J is TRBJ2-6 and V is TRBV6-5; D is perhaps TRBD1 (6 bases). CDR3 length equals 16 residues. V was cut by 0 bases and J by 4 bases, with 10 bases left in between. The V gene's germline CDR1 is MNHEY and CDR2 SVGAGI. CDR3 nucleotide sequence: TGTGCCAGCAGTTACTCGGTAGGGACAGGGGCCAACGTCCTGACTTTC. Residues: CASSYSVGTGANVLTF.

Concerning this clone itself: This same CDR3 is encoded by further DNA sequences in the sample. This chain connects TRBV5-1 to TRBJ2-2; D unclear. CDR1 and CDR2 (germline): SGHRS, YFSETQ. The CDR3 totals 14 residues. Trimming pared 0 bases from V and 1 base from J, leaving 4 bases between. The CDR3 DNA sequence: TGCGCCAGCAGCTTGGTACTGAACACCGGGGAGCTGTTTTTT. This encodes CASSLVLNTGELFF.

The V and J genes are TRBV5-8 and TRBJ1-3; D is unclear. With 0 bases removed from V and 0 bases from J, the gap between germline ends came to 10 bases. The CDR3 has 16 amino acids. Germline V gene data show CDR1 as SGHTS and CDR2 as YDEGEE. DNA of the CDR3: TGTGCCAGCAGCTTGGTTTTGGCGAGCTCTGGAAACACCATATATTTT. Translating gives CASSLVLASSGNTIYF.

The CDR3 DNA is TGTGCCAGCAGCCAATCCACGTGGAATCAGCCCCAGCATTTT. This codes for CASSQSTWNQPQHF. The chain recombines TRBV14 with TRBJ1-5; unclear D gene. Deletions cut 2 bases from V and 4 bases from J, with 9 bases between. The CDR3 runs to 14 residues. Germline CDR1 SGHDN, CDR2 FVKESK.

V gene TRBV11-1 combines with J gene TRBJ1-1; D is perhaps TRBD1 (5 bases). The CDR3 extends over 14 amino acids. Between the trimmed V and J ends, which lost 3 bases and 4 bases, there was a span of 12 bases. Looked up from germline, CDR1 is SGHAT and CDR2 is FQDESV (reference sequence). CDR3: CASSFRSGGTEAFF. The CDR3 bases are TGTGCCAGCAGCTTCCGTTCTGGGGGCACTGAAGCTTTCTTT.

The V and J genes are TRBV6-5 and TRBJ1-5; TRBD1 might be the D (5 bases). With 6 bases removed from V and 7 bases from J, the gap between germline ends came to 19 bases. CDR3 size: 15 residues. Germline CDR1 reads MNHEY; CDR2 reads SVGAGI. The CDR3 loop is CASREAGRLGQPQHF. The DNA of the CDR3 is TGTGCCAGCAGGGAGGCAGGGAGGCTTGGCCAGCCCCAGCATTTT.

V and J are TRBV21-1 and TRBJ2-2; TRBD2 is taken as the D call from the table, unchecked against the DNA. TRBV21-1 is recorded as a pseudogene. This CDR3 comprises 17 residues. The CDR3 region has the DNA TGTGCCAGCAGCATCCTGAGGGAAGGGCTCGTGTCCGGGGAGCTGTTTTTT. This encodes CASSILREGLVSGELFF.

The chain uses TRBV5-4 and TRBJ2-3; D ambiguous. CDR3 size: 19 residues. Looked up from germline, CDR1 is SGHNT and CDR2 is YYREEE (reference sequence). V shed 1 base and J shed 5 bases, with 26 bases lying between them. The CDR3 region has the DNA TGTGCCAGCAGCTTGAAACCCGGGTTTTTCCAAAGGTTGAGAGATACGCAGTATTTT. This codes for CASSLKPGFFQRLRDTQYF.

This clone was seen a single time. V gene TRBV5-6 combines with J gene TRBJ2-7, with a weak D call TRBD2 (5 bases). CDR3 length: 13 amino acids. The V gene's germline CDR1 is SGHDT and CDR2 YYEEEE. V gave up 4 bases and J gave up 1 base, with 9 bases separating them. The chain's CDR3 is CASSRGESYEQYF. DNA for the CDR3: TGTGCCAGCAGCCGGGGAGAATCCTACGAGCAGTACTTC. The variable domain in full, completed from reference TRBV5-6 and TRBJ2-7, reads DAGVTQSPTHLIKTRGQQVTLRCSPKSGHDTVSWYQQALGQGPQFIFQYYEEEERQRGNFPDRFSGHQFPNYSSELNVNALLLGDSALYLCASSRGESYEQYFGPGTRLTVT.

This sequence joins TRBV12-3 or TRBV12-4 and TRBJ1-2; D gene ambiguous. V was pared by 6 bases and J by 7 bases, with 15 bases between. The CDR3 runs 13 residues. CDR3 region: CASRQQILGGYTF. CDR3 nucleotide sequence: TGTGCCAGCAGACAACAGATCCTAGGTGGCTACACCTTC.

The J gene is TRBJ2-1, the V gene TRBV10-1, with 8 bases identical to TRBD2. V trimming: 0 bases; J trimming: 10 bases; junction bases outside the gene matches: 11. The CDR3 has 16 residues. Germline V gives CDR1 WNHNN, CDR2 SYGVQD (reference sequence). The CDR3 reads CASSESGGAGAREQFF. In DNA form, the CDR3 reads TGCGCCAGCAGTGAGTCCGGTGGAGCGGGAGCAAGAGAGCAGTTCTTC.

The chain has TRBV5-8 and TRBJ2-7; 11 bases map to TRBD2. The junction had 3 bases not matched to a gene; V was cut back by 4 bases and J by 0 bases. Germline CDR1 reads SGHTS; CDR2 reads YDEGEE. The CDR3 has 15 residues. CDR3 bases: TGTGCCAGCAGCGTTGGACTAGCGGGCTCCTACGAGCAGTACTTC. Translating it yields CASSVGLAGSYEQYF.

The rearrangement joins TRBV16 to TRBJ2-1, with unresolved D. This CDR3 comprises 11 residues. V gave up 3 bases and J gave up 6 bases, with 3 bases separating them. Germline V gives CDR1 KGHSY, CDR2 FQNENV. CDR3 protein: CASSHSNEQFF. The CDR3 DNA is TGTGCCAGCAGCCACTCCAATGAGCAGTTCTTC.

The J gene is TRBJ2-1, the V gene TRBV12-5; the D gene is possibly TRBD2 (6 bases). The CDR3 sequence is 14 residues long. Trimming stripped 3 bases from V and 12 bases from J, with 18 bases between. Germline V gene sequence: CDR1 LGHNT, CDR2 FRNRAP. As DNA, the CDR3 is TGTGCTAGTGGTTTTGGAGGGCAAGTCACAGGGCAGTTCTTC. Amino acids: CASGFGGQVTGQFF.

The chain couples TRBV10-3 to TRBJ2-2, with D perhaps TRBD2 (5 bases). V shed 11 bases and J shed 3 bases, with 19 bases lying between them. CDR1 and CDR2 (germline): ENHRY, SYGVKD. The CDR3 contains 15 residues. The CDR3 spells CAARPGSGDTGELFF. The CDR3 bases are TGTGCCGCCCGACCGGGCTCCGGGGACACCGGGGAGCTGTTTTTT.

The chain joins TRBV7-2 to TRBJ1-2, with 7 bases lining up with TRBD1. Trimming at V came to 4 bases and at J to 3 bases, leaving 8 bases not matched to a gene. The CDR3 is made up of 15 amino acids. The germline gives CDR1 SGHTA, CDR2 FQGNSA. The CDR3 loop is CASSSQGRIYYGYTF. The DNA for the CDR3 is TGTGCCAGCAGCTCACAGGGGCGAATTTACTATGGCTACACCTTC.

The chain links TRBV5-4 to TRBJ2-2, with D maybe TRBD2 (6 bases). The CDR3 spans 16 residues. Between the trimmed V and J ends, which lost 1 base and 4 bases, there was a span of 14 bases. Per the germline V gene, CDR1 is SGHNT and CDR2 is YYREEE (reference sequence). CDR3 in DNA: TGTGCCAGCAGCTTGTACGGGGGAACGAGCACCGGGGAGCTGTTTTTT. Protein: CASSLYGGTSTGELFF. The full variable domain, in which reference TRBV5-4 and TRBJ2-2 provide the parts outside the CDR3, is ETGVTQSPTHLIKTRGQQVTLRCSSQSGHNTVSWYQQALGQGPQFIFQYYREEENGRGNFPPRFSGLQFPNYSSELNVNALELDDSALYLCASSLYGGTSTGELFFGEGSRLTVL.